The 16 T cell receptor beta chains below were found in one sample sequenced in a study of Graves' ophthalmopathy and Graves' hyperthyroidism. RNA transcripts were the template, and TCR beta CDR3 regions were amplified from them. RT-PCR with HTBI primers came first, then second-round multiplex PCR. MiXCR, run by TCRdb on the multiplex PCR reads, gives a single entry per CDR3 protein. The sample carries approximately 160,000 distinct CDR3 sequences, roughly two fifths recorded once. Input material: peripheral blood. The receptors shown here come from a man between 25 and 39 years old with Graves' ophthalmopathy.

In its sample, this clonotype was seen many times. The rearrangement links TRBV28 to TRBJ2-7; D is perhaps TRBD2 (5 bases). Germline CDR1 is MDHEN and CDR2 is SYDVKM. V dropped 6 bases and J dropped 2 bases, with 11 bases sitting between them. The CDR3 is 13 amino acids. The CDR3 protein is CASRSGLTYEQYF. The CDR3 bases are TGTGCCAGCAGGAGCGGACTTACCTACGAGCAGTACTTC. The whole variable domain, remainder taken from reference TRBV28 and TRBJ2-7, is DVKVTQSSRYLVKRTGEKVFLECVQDMDHENMFWYRQDPGLGLRLIYFSYDVKMKEKGDIPEGYSVSREKKERFSLILESASTNQTSMYLCASRSGLTYEQYFGPGTRLTVT.

This clonotype came up once. The genes are TRBV2 and TRBJ2-5; 7 positions agree with TRBD2. After removal of 2 bases from V and 5 bases from J, the junction contained 8 bases not matched to a gene. This CDR3 has 15 amino acids. Germline-derived CDR1 and CDR2 are SNHLY and FYNNEI. CDR3 sequence reads: CASSEMRERFETQYF. The CDR3 region has the DNA TGTGCCAGCAGTGAAATGCGGGAGCGCTTCGAGACCCAGTACTTC.

This clonotype was found many times. The chain couples TRBV28 to TRBJ2-5, with 8 bases that match TRBD1. CDR1 and CDR2 (germline): MDHEN, SYDVKM. The CDR3 totals 13 residues. J gave up 5 bases and V 7 bases, and 6 bases lay outside the gene matches. CDR3 amino acids: CASNRQGPETQYF. CDR3 in DNA: TGTGCCAGCAATCGACAGGGGCCGGAGACCCAGTACTTC.

The gene calls are TRBV11-2 and TRBJ2-5; D tentatively reads TRBD1 or TRBD2 (6 bases each). Germline CDR1 is SGHAT and CDR2 is FQNNGV. V was trimmed by 5 bases and J by 2 bases, leaving 15 bases between them. CDR3 length equals 15 residues. The CDR3 region has the DNA TGTGCCAGCAGCCATTGGGGCGGGACACAAGAGACCCAGTACTTC. Translating it yields CASSHWGGTQETQYF.

This clonotype was seen only once. The rearrangement joins TRBV12-3 or TRBV12-4 to TRBJ1-5; no definite D call. The V and J ends lost 2 bases and 4 bases respectively, with 9 bases between them. The CDR3 contains 14 residues. CDR3 amino acids: CASSLNGQNQPQHF. CDR3 coding DNA: TGTGCCAGCAGTTTAAACGGTCAAAATCAGCCCCAGCATTTT.

This clonotype was seen ten or more times. Compared with germline, one end of the junction differs, possibly owing to a read error. The rearrangement joins TRBV28 to TRBJ1-2; 8 bases align to TRBD1. The CDR3 sequence is 13 residues long. Germline V gene data show CDR1 as MDHEN and CDR2 as SYDVKM. The CDR3 DNA is TGTGCCAGCACCGCCGGACAGGGCCTTGGCTATACCTTC. Residues: CASTAGQGLGYTF.

Ten or more counts support this clonotype. J is TRBJ1-1 and V is TRBV6-2 or TRBV6-3, with D uncertain. Trimming took off 4 bases at V and 4 bases at J, with 13 bases between the two ends. The CDR3 totals 14 residues. Germline CDR1 is MNHEY and CDR2 is SVGEGT. The DNA of the CDR3 is TGTGCCAGCAGTTTTGACCCCCTTGCCACTGAAGCTTTCTTT. Translating it yields CASSFDPLATEAFF.

This clonotype has at least ten counts. The J gene is TRBJ2-7, the V gene TRBV19; TRBD1 matches at 9 bases. Per germline, CDR1 LNHDA and CDR2 SQIVND (reference sequence). This CDR3 comprises 15 residues. With 6 bases clipped from V and 2 bases from J, the junction kept 8 bases outside the gene matches. CDR3 bases: TGTGCCAGTAGCCTGGGGGGACAGGGACCCTACGAGCAGTACTTC. Its translation: CASSLGGQGPYEQYF.

This clonotype has a count of ten or more. The chain has TRBV4-1 and TRBJ2-7; TRBD2 matches at 7 bases. This CDR3 region has 15 residues. In germline, CDR1 is MGHRA, CDR2 YSYEKL. The trim removed 0 bases at V and 3 bases at J, leaving 5 bases unmatched. CDR3 amino acids: CASSQEFGGSYEQYF. The CDR3 DNA reads as TGCGCCAGCAGCCAAGAGTTTGGCGGGAGCTACGAGCAGTACTTC.

The chain joins TRBV12-3 or TRBV12-4 to TRBJ2-5; 11 nucleotides line up with TRBD2. After removal of 6 bases from V and 2 bases from J, the junction contained 8 bases not matched to a gene. The length of the CDR3 is 16 residues. This chain's CDR3 is CASSFPTSGSQETQYF. The CDR3 DNA sequence: TGTGCCAGCAGCTTTCCCACTAGCGGGAGTCAAGAGACCCAGTACTTC.

The sample holds many counts of this clonotype. The DNA of the CDR3 is TGTGCCAGCAGGAGGACAGGGGGCCTTCAACCCCAAATGAACACTGAAGCTTTCTTT. Its translation: CASRRTGGLQPQMNTEAFF. This chain uses TRBV7-2 with TRBJ1-1, with 11 bases aligning to TRBD1. CDR1 is SGHTA and CDR2 is FQGNSA in the germline V gene. V lost 6 bases to trimming and J lost 0 bases; unmatched junction nucleotides: 15. The CDR3 extends over 19 amino acids.

This sequence joins TRBV2 and TRBJ1-2, with 8 nucleotides matching TRBD1. The CDR3 consists of 16 residues. Germline assignment: CDR1 SNHLY and CDR2 FYNNEI. Germline trimming cut 7 bases from V and 5 bases from J; bases unmatched to any gene: 15. CDR3 sequence reads: CASKFFGWQGAYGYTF. The CDR3 DNA sequence: TGTGCCAGCAAATTTTTCGGTTGGCAGGGGGCGTATGGCTACACCTTC.

The chain joins TRBV5-8 to TRBJ2-5, with TRBD2 matching 9 bases. Germline CDR1 reads SGHTS; CDR2 reads YDEGEE. J was trimmed by 5 bases and V by 4 bases; bases with no gene match: 15. The CDR3 loop spans 17 amino acids. Written as DNA, the CDR3 is TGTGCCAGCAGCCTCATCGATCGCGGGAGGGCCTTGGAGACCCAGTACTTC. It translates to CASSLIDRGRALETQYF.

The chain has TRBV6-5 and TRBJ2-7; D perhaps matches TRBD2 (6 bases). Germline V gives CDR1 MNHEY, CDR2 SVGAGI. The CDR3 loop spans 12 amino acids. V was cut by 2 bases and J by 6 bases, with 8 bases left in between. CDR3 in amino acids: CASSYLGGEQYF. The CDR3 coding sequence is TGTGCCAGCAGTTACCTCGGGGGCGAGCAGTACTTC.

The genes are TRBV29-1 and TRBJ2-2, with 8 positions matching TRBD2. Per the germline V gene, CDR1 is SQVTM and CDR2 is ANQGSEA. CDR3 size: 16 residues. The J segment lost 0 bases and the V segment lost 6 bases, leaving 9 bases of the junction unmatched. In DNA form, the CDR3 reads TGCAGCGTAAGAGAAGCGGGGGAAACGAACACCGGGGAGCTGTTTTTT. It encodes CSVREAGETNTGELFF.

In this sample, this clonotype turned up many times. The CDR3 DNA sequence: TGTGCCAGTAGTATAGACGGCCACGGGACAGGACCCGGCGAGCAGTACTTC. It translates to CASSIDGHGTGPGEQYF. The genes are TRBV19 and TRBJ2-7; 8 bases line up with TRBD1. V dropped 0 bases and J dropped 6; count of bases not matched to a gene: 13. The V gene's germline CDR1 is LNHDA and CDR2 SQIVND (reference sequence). This CDR3 contains 17 residues.